The clone carrying this TCR beta chain was detected only a few times. Isolated RNA was reverse transcribed in full, so expressed TCRB transcripts were sequenced. Sequenced by immunoSEQ multiplex PCR; TCRdb stores in-frame clones only, minus some. The repertoire holds under 500,000 clones, with over 25% as singletons. The record originates from a study of beta chain features in type 1 diabetes. Trimming took off 6 bases at V and 1 base at J, with 14 bases between the two ends. CDR3 length: 15 amino acids. Germline CDR1 MDHEN, CDR2 SYDVKM. The clonotype originates from a man between 18 and 29 years old in good health. The rearrangement uses TRBV28 and TRBJ2-3, with D perhaps being TRBD1 or TRBD2 (6 bases each). The sample taken for sequencing was naive CD4+ T cells from blood. This chain's CDR3 is CASSLPGGRTDTQYF. The DNA of the CDR3 is TGTGCCAGCAGCCTGCCTGGGGGGCGCACAGATACGCAGTATTTT.